The 25 T cell receptor beta chains in this list originate from one sample, sequenced in a study of cytomegalovirus exposure and HLA in healthy donors. Vbeta (60) and Jbeta (13) primers were used in the PCR. Here immunoSEQ multiplex PCR was the method, and the copy in TCRdb shows in-frame clones only, minus some. The listing contains around 190,000 clones. The sequencing sample was made of PBMCs. These receptors came from a woman under 40 in good health and CMV-seropositive.

The chain carries TRBV15 and TRBJ1-2, with 7 nucleotides matching TRBD1. Germline assignment: CDR1 LNHNV and CDR2 YYDKDF (reference sequence). The CDR3 totals 17 residues. After removal of 5 bases from V and 0 bases from J, the junction contained 12 bases not matched to a gene. Written as DNA, the CDR3 is TGTGCCACCAGCGGATGGGACAGAAAAAGGCCTAACTATGGCTACACCTTC. Protein sequence: CATSGWDRKRPNYGYTF.

Here the CDR3 DNA reads TGTGCCAGCAGTTTGAGGGACAGGCAAGAGACCCAGTACTTC. The encoded protein is CASSLRDRQETQYF. The chain combines TRBV27 with TRBJ2-5; 8 bases map to TRBD1. CDR1 MNHEY and CDR2 SMNVEV come from the germline V gene (reference sequence). The V gene end was trimmed by 3 bases and the J gene end by 2 bases; junction bases not matched to a gene: 2. The CDR3 loop spans 14 amino acids.

The rearrangement joins TRBV27 to TRBJ2-5; 8 bases fit TRBD2. The CDR3 is 14 residues long. CDR1 MNHEY and CDR2 SMNVEV come from the germline V gene (reference sequence). The V and J ends lost 5 bases and 5 bases, in that order; junction bases with no gene match: 7. The CDR3 loop reads CASSPHRGRETQYF. Written as DNA, the CDR3 is TGTGCCAGCAGTCCCCACCGCGGGAGGGAGACCCAGTACTTC.

The rearrangement links TRBV7-9 to TRBJ2-7; 7 nucleotides line up with TRBD1. This CDR3 region has 16 residues. Germline CDR1 and CDR2: SEHNR and FQNEAQ (reference sequence). Losses at the gene ends were 2 bases for V and 1 base for J; bases not matched to a gene: 8. This chain's CDR3 is CASSLNRDRPSYEQYF. CDR3 sequence (DNA): TGTGCCAGCAGCTTAAACCGGGACAGACCATCCTACGAGCAGTACTTC.

The V call is TRBV7-8, the J call TRBJ2-1; no definite D call. CDR1 is SGHVS, CDR2 FQNEAQ, per germline. The V and J ends lost 4 bases and 6 bases respectively, with 13 bases between them. This CDR3 is built from 14 residues. DNA for the CDR3: TGTGCCAGCAGCTCCCTCACAAGAGGCAATGAGCAGTTCTTC. It encodes CASSSLTRGNEQFF.

About this clone: Sequence at one end of the junction differs from germline and may be a read error. In nucleotides, the CDR3 is TGTGCCAGCTCGGTAGGGGCCAGGTCCCCCTATGAGCAGTACTTC. Translated, it gives CASSVGARSPYEQYF. The rearrangement joins TRBV27 to TRBJ2-7; D possibly corresponds to TRBD1 (5 bases). Germline V gene data show CDR1 as MNHEY and CDR2 as SMNVEV (reference sequence). The CDR3 contains 15 residues.

A word on this clone: Its ends do not fully match the called genes, so a read error is possible. This sequence joins TRBV7-8 and TRBJ2-3; 11 nucleotides agree with TRBD2. Germline CDR1 reads SGHVS; CDR2 reads FQNEAQ. The CDR3 sequence is 15 residues long. As DNA, the CDR3 is TGTGCCAGCAGCATAGCGGGAGGGGAACTCTATACGCAGTATTTT. Encoded protein: CASSIAGGELYTQYF.

The CDR3 is CASSVDLYSYNEQFF. The CDR3 coding sequence is TGTGCCAGCAGTGTTGACTTATACTCCTACAATGAGCAGTTCTTC. V is TRBV6-4 and J is TRBJ2-1; D not certain. Germline lookup yields CDR1 MRHNA and CDR2 SNTAGT. Trimming removed 4 bases from V and 0 bases from J, with 10 bases in between. CDR3 size: 15 residues.

This sequence joins TRBV13 and TRBJ2-7, with D possibly matching TRBD2 (5 bases). This CDR3 contains 15 residues. V lost 2 bases to trimming and J lost 4 bases, with 15 bases between them. Germline V gene lookup returns CDR1 PRHDT and CDR2 FYEKMQ (reference sequence). CDR3 loop: CASSLPPGSSYEQYF. CDR3 coding DNA: TGTGCCAGCAGCTTACCCCCGGGATCCAGTTACGAGCAGTACTTC.

The chain joins TRBV28 to TRBJ2-2, with 8 bases identical to TRBD2. This CDR3 is built from 15 residues. With 5 bases clipped from V and 7 bases from J, the junction kept 9 bases outside the gene matches. Germline loops: CDR1 MDHEN, CDR2 SYDVKM. In DNA, the CDR3 is TGTGCCAGCAGTGCCCAACGGGGGGGCGTCGGGGAGCTGTTTTTT. Translation gives CASSAQRGGVGELFF.

CDR3 sequence (DNA): TGTGCCAGCAGCCCCCGGGACAGGGGAGAAGAGACCCAGTACTTC. Its translation: CASSPRDRGEETQYF. J is TRBJ2-5 and V is TRBV9, with 10 bases aligning to TRBD1. Trimming removed 4 bases from V and 3 bases from J; junction bases left unmatched: 6. CDR3 length: 15 amino acids. Germline CDR1 is SGDLS and CDR2 is YYNGEE. Together with reference TRBV9 and TRBJ2-5, the CDR3 gives the full variable domain: DSGVTQTPKHLITATGQRVTLRCSPRSGDLSVYWYQQSLDQGLQFLIQYYNGEERAKGNILERFSAQQFPDLHSELNLSSLELGDSALYFCASSPRDRGEETQYFGPGTRLLVL.

This sequence joins TRBV6-6 and TRBJ2-3; tentative D call: TRBD1 (6 bases). This CDR3 region has 14 residues. V was cut by 4 bases and J by 1 base, with 9 bases left in between. Per the germline V gene, CDR1 is MNHNY and CDR2 is SVGAGI (reference sequence). The DNA for the CDR3 is TGTGCCAGCAGTTCCCGACAGGGCACAGATACGCAGTATTTT. It specifies CASSSRQGTDTQYF.

This rearrangement joins TRBV7-2 to TRBJ1-3; D uncertain. There are 13 residues in the CDR3. Germline CDR1 SGHTA, CDR2 FQGNSA. V lost 1 base to trimming and J lost 8 bases, with 9 bases between them. The CDR3 coding sequence is TGTGCCAGCAGCTTAGTGATCGGGGACACCATATATTTT. This gives the protein CASSLVIGDTIYF.

This chain connects TRBV18 to TRBJ2-3; D is unclear. This CDR3 is 11 amino acids long. The germline V gene has CDR1 KGHSH and CDR2 LQKENI. Trimming cost V 5 bases and J 6 bases, with 6 bases left between them. CDR3 loop: CASSYADTQYF. The CDR3 DNA reads TGTGCCAGCTCATATGCGGATACGCAGTATTTT.

The chain uses TRBV4-1 and TRBJ2-4; no clear D. V dropped 4 bases and J dropped 1 base, with 14 bases sitting between them. The germline gives CDR1 MGHRA, CDR2 YSYEKL. This CDR3 contains 16 residues. CDR3 nucleotides: TGCGCCAGCAGCCCTATATTACGGGTCGCCAAAAACATTCAGTACTTC. Translating it yields CASSPILRVAKNIQYF.

J is TRBJ2-7 and V is TRBV29-1, with 9 bases that match TRBD1. Germline V gene lookup returns CDR1 SQVTM and CDR2 ANQGSEA. After removal of 6 bases from V and 6 bases from J, the junction contained 6 bases not matched to a gene. This CDR3 contains 12 residues. The DNA for the CDR3 is TGCAGCGTCACGGACAGGGGAGGCGAGCAGTACTTC. As protein: CSVTDRGGEQYF.

This chain connects TRBV6-5 to TRBJ2-7; TRBD2 agrees at 7 bases. In germline, CDR1 is MNHEY, CDR2 SVGAGI. V gave up 8 bases and J gave up 0 bases; unmatched junction bases: 7. The length of the CDR3 is 14 residues. The CDR3 sequence: CASAPGDYSYEQYF. DNA of the CDR3: TGTGCCAGCGCCCCCGGGGACTACTCCTACGAGCAGTACTTC.

V and J are TRBV7-2 and TRBJ1-1, with unresolved D. V dropped 2 bases and J dropped 1 base, with 8 bases sitting between them. Looked up from germline, CDR1 is SGHTA and CDR2 is FQGNSA. This CDR3 comprises 14 residues. CDR3 sequence (DNA): TGTGCCAGCAGCTTACTATCCCAGAACACTGAAGCTTTCTTT. Translated, it gives CASSLLSQNTEAFF.

V is TRBV7-9 and J is TRBJ1-5; D is uncertain. This CDR3 is 15 amino acids long. The ends were cut back, 5 bases at V and 1 base at J, with 12 bases in the middle. Germline V gene sequence: CDR1 SEHNR, CDR2 FQNEAQ (reference sequence). The CDR3 DNA is TGTGCCAGCAGCCCCGGCGGTCCCAGCAATCAGCCCCAGCATTTT. Its translation is CASSPGGPSNQPQHF. The whole variable domain, filled in from reference TRBV7-9 and TRBJ1-5, reads DTGVSQNPRHKITKRGQNVTFRCDPISEHNRLYWYRQTLGQGPEFLTYFQNEAQLEKSRLLSDRFSAERPKGSFSTLEIQRTEQGDSAMYLCASSPGGPSNQPQHFGDGTRLSIL.

This sequence joins TRBV27 and TRBJ1-4, with D possibly being TRBD1 (6 bases). Germline V lookup: CDR1 MNHEY, CDR2 SMNVEV (reference sequence). CDR3 length: 15 amino acids. V lost 6 bases and J 5 bases, leaving 16 bases between the germline ends. CDR3 region: CASSGSGGLNEKLFF. The CDR3 bases are TGTGCCAGCAGCGGCTCCGGGGGGCTAAATGAAAAACTGTTTTTT. The full variable domain, completed using reference TRBV27 and TRBJ1-4, is EAQVTQNPRYLITVTGKKLTVTCSQNMNHEYMSWYRQDPGLGLRQIYYSMNVEVTDKGDVPEGYKVSRKEKRNFPLILESPSPNQTSLYFCASSGSGGLNEKLFFGSGTQLSVL.

CDR3 nucleotide sequence: TGTGCCAGTAGTAGACAGTTGGGTAACAATGAAAAACTGTTTTTT. Residues: CASSRQLGNNEKLFF. The chain employs TRBV19 and TRBJ1-4; TRBD1 is a possible D gene (5 bases). The CDR3 length is 15 residues. The ends were cut back, 4 bases at V and 5 bases at J, with 14 bases in the middle. Germline values: CDR1 LNHDA, CDR2 SQIVND (reference sequence).

The chain employs TRBV19 and TRBJ2-1; D not resolved. The CDR3 length is 15 residues. Deletions cut 3 bases from V and 0 bases from J, with 9 bases between. The germline V gene has CDR1 LNHDA and CDR2 SQIVND (reference sequence). DNA for the CDR3: TGTGCCAGTAGTATCCCAGAATACTCCTACAATGAGCAGTTCTTC. Translating it yields CASSIPEYSYNEQFF.

CDR3 DNA: TGTGCCAGCAGTAAGACAGGGGGCGCCCAGAATGAGCAGTTCTTC. The encoded protein is CASSKTGGAQNEQFF. The V call is TRBV6-1, the J call TRBJ2-1; TRBD1 matches at 10 bases. J was trimmed by 7 bases and V by 5 bases; bases with no gene match: 8. Germline assignment: CDR1 MNHNS and CDR2 SASEGT. The length of the CDR3 is 15 residues.

The V gene is TRBV14, the J gene TRBJ1-2; unclear D gene. Germline V lookup: CDR1 SGHDN, CDR2 FVKESK. Trimming stripped 0 bases from V and 1 base from J, with 6 bases between. The CDR3 runs 14 residues. The CDR3 protein is CASSQDIDNYGYTF. The CDR3 nucleotides are TGTGCCAGCAGCCAAGATATAGATAACTATGGCTACACCTTC.

The CDR3 loop reads CASSPDLQINYGYTF. In DNA form, the CDR3 reads TGTGCCAGCTCACCAGATCTACAGATAAACTATGGCTACACCTTC. This chain links TRBV18 with TRBJ1-2; D uncertain. Germline assignment: CDR1 KGHSH and CDR2 LQKENI. There are 15 residues in the CDR3. The germline V and J ends were trimmed by 2 bases and 2 bases, with 12 bases remaining between them.